These 25 T cell receptor beta chains originate from one sample sequenced in a study of shared clonotypes between healthy human individuals. Profiled with immunoSEQ multiplex PCR; TCRdb holds only in-frame clones, not every one. The sample includes 950,000 to 1,300,000 clones, under 80% of them seen just once. What was sequenced was memory CD4+ T cells sorted from blood. Subset meaning: CD45RA-negative fraction. The receptors shown here come from a young man in good health.

In this sample, this clone turned up a few times. V is TRBV7-2 and J is TRBJ2-5; 9 bases line up with TRBD1. The germline V gene encodes CDR1 SGHTA and CDR2 FQGNSA. The CDR3 has 15 amino acids. Trimming took 3 bases from V and 5 from J; bases not matched to a gene: 7. The CDR3 reads CASSFLQGARETQYF. CDR3 sequence (DNA): TGTGCCAGCAGCTTTTTACAGGGGGCGCGGGAGACCCAGTACTTC.

The rearrangement uses TRBV11-3 and TRBJ2-3, with a weak D call TRBD2 (6 bases). CDR3 size: 13 residues. CDR1 and CDR2 from the germline V gene are SGHNT and YENEEA. Between the trimmed V and J ends, which lost 5 bases and 9 bases, there was a span of 15 bases. The CDR3 is CASSPRDSGTQYF. CDR3 sequence (DNA): TGTGCCAGCAGCCCCCGGGACTCCGGCACGCAGTATTTT.

This clone was observed once. The CDR3 DNA is TGTGCCAGTAGTATAGATTCCAGGGGCGAGCAGTACTTC. This gives the protein CASSIDSRGEQYF. The gene calls are TRBV19 and TRBJ2-7; perhaps TRBD1 as D (6 bases). CDR1 is LNHDA and CDR2 is SQIVND in the germline V gene (reference sequence). Trimming removed 0 bases from V and 6 bases from J, with 9 bases in between. The CDR3 has 13 amino acids.

The chain recombines TRBV7-2 with TRBJ2-3; TRBD1 is a possible D gene (5 bases). Germline CDR1 SGHTA, CDR2 FQGNSA. V was trimmed by 1 base and J by 0 bases, leaving 14 bases between them. CDR3 length equals 17 residues. The DNA for the CDR3 is TGTGCCAGCAGCTTAGAGGGGCTAGTGGGGAGCACAGATACGCAGTATTTT. This codes for CASSLEGLVGSTDTQYF.

The chain is built from TRBV6-5 and TRBJ2-3, with D perhaps TRBD2 (7 bases). This CDR3 is 13 amino acids long. Looked up from germline, CDR1 is MNHEY and CDR2 is SVGAGI. Trimming removed 5 bases at V and 6 bases at J, with 12 bases between. CDR3 sequence reads: CASSRTRGDTQYF. CDR3 in DNA: TGTGCCAGCAGTCGGACTAGGGGGGATACGCAGTATTTT.

The chain has TRBV29-1 and TRBJ1-1; D not certain. V was shortened by 4 bases and J by 5 bases, with 14 bases between the two germline ends. CDR3 length equals 13 residues. Germline V CDR1 and CDR2: SQVTM, ANQGSEA. The CDR3 bases are TGCAGCGTTGTTGCCGTGGGGATGACTGAAGCTTTCTTT. This sequence encodes CSVVAVGMTEAFF. Full variable domain (rest looked up from reference TRBV29-1 and TRBJ1-1): SAVISQKPSRDICQRGTSLTIQCQVDSQVTMMFWYRQQPGQSLTLIATANQGSEATYESGFVIDKFPISRPNLTFSTLTVSNMSPEDSSIYLCSVVAVGMTEAFFGQGTRLTVV.

This clone was counted only a few times. The genes are TRBV6-1 and TRBJ1-5; D is perhaps TRBD1 (6 bases). Deletions cut 3 bases from V and 6 bases from J, with 15 bases between. The CDR3 has 15 amino acids. Germline V gene sequence: CDR1 MNHNS, CDR2 SASEGT. The CDR3 bases are TGTGCCAGCAGTGATCCAGGGGTTCGTGCTCAGCCCCAGCATTTT. This sequence encodes CASSDPGVRAQPQHF.

This clone was counted only a few times. V gene TRBV2 combines with J gene TRBJ2-2; possibly TRBD1 for D (7 bases). The CDR3 sequence is 15 residues long. V dropped 3 bases and J dropped 6 bases, with 14 bases sitting between them. Germline values: CDR1 SNHLY, CDR2 FYNNEI. The chain's CDR3 is CASSDQGGPSGELFF. The CDR3 DNA sequence: TGTGCCAGCAGTGATCAGGGGGGCCCATCCGGGGAGCTGTTTTTT.

The chain carries TRBV15 and TRBJ2-5; the D gene is possibly TRBD2 (6 bases). V lost 0 bases, J lost 1 base, and 9 bases lay in between. The germline V gene encodes CDR1 LNHNV and CDR2 YYDKDF (reference sequence). The length of the CDR3 is 15 residues. The DNA of the CDR3 is TGTGCCACCAGCAGAGACCCGGGAGTCCAAGAGACCCAGTACTTC. This codes for CATSRDPGVQETQYF.

The gene calls are TRBV2 and TRBJ2-3; 9 bases agree with TRBD2. Germline assignment: CDR1 SNHLY and CDR2 FYNNEI. There are 19 residues in the CDR3. V lost 8 bases to trimming and J lost 1 base; unmatched junction nucleotides: 19. This CDR3 is CASWDAGLATSLGTDTQYF. The CDR3 bases are TGTGCCAGCTGGGACGCAGGACTAGCGACATCGTTGGGCACAGATACGCAGTATTTT.

A note on this clone: This sample also contains other DNA sequences that code for the same CDR3. The chain couples TRBV6-5 to TRBJ1-2; tentatively, D is TRBD1 (5 bases). From germline, CDR1 is MNHEY and CDR2 SVGAGI. Trimming removed 4 bases at V and 5 bases at J, with 11 bases between. The CDR3 is 13 amino acids. For the CDR3, the DNA is TGTGCCAGCAGTTTACCGGGGGGGTATGGCTACACCTTC. This translates into CASSLPGGYGYTF.

The V call is TRBV5-4, the J call TRBJ2-5; a possible D gene is TRBD2 (6 bases). Germline V lookup: CDR1 SGHNT, CDR2 YYREEE (reference sequence). Trimming pared 3 bases from V and 5 bases from J, leaving 11 bases between. The CDR3 is 13 residues long. Here the CDR3 reads CASSSARGETQYF. The CDR3 DNA reads TGTGCCAGCAGCTCCGCCCGGGGGGAGACCCAGTACTTC.

This clone occurred many times. The V call is TRBV2, the J call TRBJ2-2; 7 nucleotides match TRBD2. Germline lookup yields CDR1 SNHLY and CDR2 FYNNEI. The CDR3 totals 13 residues. J was trimmed by 9 bases and V by 6 bases; bases with no gene match: 7. The CDR3 reads CASRRDYNRELFF. Here the CDR3 DNA reads TGTGCCAGCAGACGGGACTACAACAGGGAGCTGTTTTTT.

This clone was recorded only once. V gene TRBV5-5 combines with J gene TRBJ1-5; maybe TRBD1 (5 bases). The CDR3 runs to 15 residues. The germline V and J ends were trimmed by 6 bases and 2 bases, with 15 bases remaining between them. Germline CDR1 reads SGHKS; CDR2 reads YYEKEE (reference sequence). CDR3 residues: CASNPRGLGNQPQHF. As DNA, the CDR3 is TGTGCCAGCAACCCTAGGGGATTAGGCAATCAGCCCCAGCATTTT.

CDR3 protein: CASSASGRSFNEQFF. The CDR3 coding sequence is TGTGCCAGCAGTGCTAGCGGGAGGAGCTTCAATGAGCAGTTCTTC. The rearrangement links TRBV2 to TRBJ2-1; TRBD2 agrees at 11 bases. Germline CDR1 reads SNHLY; CDR2 reads FYNNEI. This CDR3 region has 15 residues. V shed 4 bases and J 6 bases; nucleotides not matched to a gene: 5.

The chain recombines TRBV28 with TRBJ1-2; perhaps TRBD1 as D (6 bases). The V end lost 5 bases, the J end lost 1 base, and 17 bases lay between the germline ends. The germline CDR1 and CDR2 sequences are MDHEN and SYDVKM. This CDR3 has 16 amino acids. DNA of the CDR3: TGTGCCAGCAGTCCTCCAGTCCCAGGGGTTAACTATGGCTACACCTTC. Amino acid sequence: CASSPPVPGVNYGYTF.

The chain couples TRBV19 to TRBJ1-1, with 7 bases aligning to TRBD1. Germline V CDR1 and CDR2: LNHDA, SQIVND (reference sequence). This CDR3 spans 16 amino acids. V lost 9 bases to trimming and J lost 6 bases; unmatched junction nucleotides: 19. The CDR3 DNA reads TGTGCCAGCAGATCGACGTCCGGGACAGCCCTCTCTGAAGCTTTCTTT. Translation gives CASRSTSGTALSEAFF.

This clone has at least ten counts. The rearrangement joins TRBV7-8 to TRBJ2-1; the D gene is possibly TRBD1 (6 bases). This CDR3 is 13 amino acids long. V dropped 5 bases and J dropped 10 bases, with 15 bases sitting between them. Germline V lookup: CDR1 SGHVS, CDR2 FQNEAQ. The CDR3, as DNA: TGTGCCAGCAGCCCGGTACAGGGTAACGAGCAGTTCTTC. Its translation: CASSPVQGNEQFF.

The chain recombines TRBV30 with TRBJ1-1; tentative D call: TRBD1 (6 bases). Trimming removed 5 bases from V and 1 base from J, with 11 bases in between. This CDR3 comprises 13 residues. Germline CDR1 is GTSNPN and CDR2 is SVGIG (reference sequence). The CDR3 region is CAWALQGNTEAFF. Written as DNA, the CDR3 is TGTGCCTGGGCGCTACAGGGGAACACTGAAGCTTTCTTT.

This chain joins TRBV6-5 and TRBJ2-3; TRBD1 matches at 9 bases. The germline V gene has CDR1 MNHEY and CDR2 SVGAGI. Unmatched junction bases numbered 9, after V lost 4 bases and J lost 4 bases. The CDR3 extends over 16 amino acids. CDR3 residues: CASSSTDRGYADTQYF. The CDR3 bases are TGTGCCAGCAGTTCCACCGACAGGGGGTATGCAGATACGCAGTATTTT.

This chain uses TRBV27 with TRBJ1-2, with a weak D call TRBD1 (6 bases). Trimming took off 6 bases at V and 7 bases at J, with 21 bases between the two ends. Germline CDR1 reads MNHEY; CDR2 reads SMNVEV (reference sequence). This CDR3 has 15 residues. CDR3 protein: CASSPNAGGRGGYTF. The DNA for the CDR3 is TGTGCCAGCAGCCCAAACGCCGGGGGCCGTGGTGGCTACACCTTC.

This clone was observed a handful of times. This chain links TRBV6-1 with TRBJ1-1; D gene ambiguous. The CDR3 runs to 13 residues. Germline V gives CDR1 MNHNS, CDR2 SASEGT. V lost 8 bases, J lost 0 bases, and 10 bases lay in between. Here the CDR3 reads CASEVTMNTEAFF. CDR3 DNA sequence: TGTGCCAGCGAAGTAACAATGAACACTGAAGCTTTCTTT.

The chain joins TRBV9 to TRBJ2-7, with TRBD1 as a possible D gene (6 bases). The CDR3 runs to 14 residues. CDR1 is SGDLS, CDR2 YYNGEE, per germline. The V and J ends lost 2 bases and 2 bases respectively, with 11 bases between them. The CDR3 DNA reads as TGTGCCAGCAGCGTTTCTGGACAGCCCTACGAGCAGTACTTC. Its protein product is CASSVSGQPYEQYF.

The genes are TRBV2 and TRBJ1-1, with TRBD1 identical over 8 bases. Unmatched junction bases numbered 2, after V lost 5 bases and J lost 0 bases. The CDR3 runs 14 residues. In germline, CDR1 is SNHLY, CDR2 FYNNEI. Here the CDR3 DNA reads TGTGCCAGCAGTTGGACAGGGATGAACACTGAAGCTTTCTTT. Amino acid sequence: CASSWTGMNTEAFF.

The V call is TRBV5-1, the J call TRBJ1-1, with 7 bases that match TRBD1. The ends lost 3 bases at V and 1 base at J; junction bases unmatched: 6. The CDR3 spans 15 residues. Germline CDR1 SGHRS, CDR2 YFSETQ. The CDR3 here is CASSSLGTENTEAFF. In DNA, the CDR3 is TGCGCCAGCAGCTCACTCGGGACAGAGAACACTGAAGCTTTCTTT.